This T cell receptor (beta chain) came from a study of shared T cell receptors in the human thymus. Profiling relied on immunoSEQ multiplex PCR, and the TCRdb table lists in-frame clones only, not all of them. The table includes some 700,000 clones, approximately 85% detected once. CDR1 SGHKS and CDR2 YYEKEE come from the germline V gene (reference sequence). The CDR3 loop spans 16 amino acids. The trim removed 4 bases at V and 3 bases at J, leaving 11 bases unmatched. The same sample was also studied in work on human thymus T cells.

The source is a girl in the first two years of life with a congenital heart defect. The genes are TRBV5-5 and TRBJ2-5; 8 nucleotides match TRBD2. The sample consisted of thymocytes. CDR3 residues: CASSLPVPGGEETQYF. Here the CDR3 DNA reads TGTGCCAGCAGCCTTCCGGTGCCGGGGGGGGAAGAGACCCAGTACTTC.